These T cell receptor beta chains were read from a single sample in a study of CD8 T cells in Susac syndrome. TCRdb fed the immunoSEQ multiplex PCR reads into MiXCR, producing one record per CDR3 protein. The repertoire holds 200,000 or so distinct CDR3 sequences, about 95% seen once, with 0.093% in the top ten. The source material was CD4+ T cells from PBMCs. The receptors stem from a human donor with multiple sclerosis. Each CDR3 is given with its conserved first and last residue. A D gene is named only where the DNA matches it firmly. The size of a clone is reported for some rows only, either as once, few or many, or as a class for expanded clones.

v_call: TRBV20-1
d_call: TRBD2
cdr3_length: 13
clone_size: -
j_call: TRBJ2-2
cdr3_aa: CSAGSGTTGELFF
cdr3_nt: TGCAGTGCTGGCAGCGGGACCACCGGGGAGCTGTTTTTT

v_call: TRBV11-2
d_call: -
cdr3_length: 15
clone_size: -
j_call: TRBJ2-1
cdr3_aa: CASTRGADSYNEQFF
cdr3_nt: TGTGCCAGCACCCGGGGGGCCGACTCCTACAATGAGCAGTTCTTC

v_call: TRBV20-1
d_call: -
cdr3_length: 15
clone_size: -
j_call: TRBJ2-1
cdr3_aa: CSARWARDPYNEQFF
cdr3_nt: TGCAGTGCTAGGTGGGCCCGGGACCCCTACAATGAGCAGTTCTTC

v_call: TRBV15
d_call: -
cdr3_length: 14
clone_size: -
j_call: TRBJ1-2
cdr3_aa: CATSRDGQLYGYTF
cdr3_nt: TGTGCCACCAGCAGAGATGGGCAGCTGTATGGCTACACCTTC

v_call: TRBV12-3/TRBV12-4
d_call: -
cdr3_length: 15
clone_size: -
j_call: TRBJ2-1
cdr3_aa: CASTSMGTHYNEQFF
cdr3_nt: TGTGCCAGCACATCCATGGGGACTCACTACAATGAGCAGTTCTTC

v_call: TRBV29-1
d_call: -
cdr3_length: 12
clone_size: -
j_call: TRBJ2-3
cdr3_aa: CSVEERRDTQYF
cdr3_nt: TGCAGCGTTGAGGAACGACGGGATACGCAGTATTTT

v_call: TRBV7-9
d_call: -
cdr3_length: 18
clone_size: -
j_call: TRBJ2-1
cdr3_aa: CASSLARGSRDSYNEQFF
cdr3_nt: TGTGCCAGCAGCTTAGCGCGAGGTAGCAGGGACTCCTACAATGAGCAGTTCTTC

v_call: TRBV3-1
d_call: TRBD1
cdr3_length: 14
clone_size: -
j_call: TRBJ1-5
cdr3_aa: CASSPGQGLQPQHF
cdr3_nt: TGTGCCAGCAGCCCGGGACAGGGCTTACAGCCCCAGCATTTT

v_call: TRBV30
d_call: -
cdr3_length: 13
clone_size: -
j_call: TRBJ2-1
cdr3_aa: CAWSVEGFNEQFF
cdr3_nt: TGTGCCTGGAGTGTGGAAGGGTTCAATGAGCAGTTCTTC

v_call: TRBV7-2
d_call: -
cdr3_length: 15
clone_size: -
j_call: TRBJ2-7
cdr3_aa: CASSPRQVLMYEQYF
cdr3_nt: TGTGCCAGCAGCCCTCGACAGGTCCTCATGTACGAGCAGTACTTC

v_call: TRBV20-1
d_call: TRBD2
cdr3_length: 12
clone_size: -
j_call: TRBJ2-1
cdr3_aa: CSARKLAGVQFF
cdr3_nt: TGCAGTGCTAGGAAGCTAGCGGGAGTGCAGTTCTTC

v_call: TRBV20-1
d_call: -
cdr3_length: 13
clone_size: once
j_call: TRBJ2-7
cdr3_aa: CSARGPADHEQYF
cdr3_nt: TGCAGTGCTCGAGGACCCGCCGACCACGAGCAGTACTTC

v_call: TRBV3-1
d_call: TRBD2
cdr3_length: 16
clone_size: -
j_call: TRBJ2-3
cdr3_aa: CASSLPSGRRTDTQYF
cdr3_nt: TGTGCCAGCAGCCTCCCTAGCGGGAGGCGCACAGATACGCAGTATTTT

v_call: TRBV29-1
d_call: -
cdr3_length: 13
clone_size: -
j_call: TRBJ2-3
cdr3_aa: CSVEGSGTDTQYF
cdr3_nt: TGCAGCGTTGAGGGTTCCGGCACAGATACGCAGTATTTT

v_call: TRBV27
d_call: TRBD2
cdr3_length: 15
clone_size: -
j_call: TRBJ2-1
cdr3_aa: CASSRLAGRGNEQFF
cdr3_nt: TGTGCCAGCAGCCGACTAGCGGGGAGGGGCAATGAGCAGTTCTTC

v_call: TRBV20-1
d_call: -
cdr3_length: 13
clone_size: -
j_call: TRBJ2-7
cdr3_aa: CSAGGDRDYEQYF
cdr3_nt: TGCAGTGCGGGGGGAGATCGAGACTACGAGCAGTACTTC

v_call: TRBV30
d_call: -
cdr3_length: 13
clone_size: -
j_call: TRBJ1-1
cdr3_aa: CAGRRDLNTEAFF
cdr3_nt: TGTGCCGGCCGACGAGATTTGAACACTGAAGCTTTCTTT

v_call: TRBV18
d_call: -
cdr3_length: 16
clone_size: -
j_call: TRBJ2-5
cdr3_aa: CASSPIGTAPWETQYF
cdr3_nt: TGTGCCAGCTCACCGATCGGGACGGCCCCTTGGGAGACCCAGTACTTC

v_call: TRBV7-9
d_call: -
cdr3_length: 15
clone_size: -
j_call: TRBJ2-7
cdr3_aa: CATSPQASALYEQYF
cdr3_nt: TGTGCCACCTCCCCCCAGGCTAGCGCACTCTACGAGCAGTACTTC

v_call: TRBV19
d_call: -
cdr3_length: 17
clone_size: -
j_call: TRBJ1-2
cdr3_aa: CASSITRRGETLYGYTF
cdr3_nt: TGTGCCAGTAGTATAACCCGAAGGGGAGAGACCCTCTATGGCTACACCTTC

v_call: TRBV9
d_call: -
cdr3_length: 16
clone_size: once
j_call: TRBJ2-7
cdr3_aa: CASSVTPQGRSYEQYF
cdr3_nt: TGTGCCAGCAGCGTAACCCCCCAGGGGAGGAGCTACGAGCAGTACTTC

v_call: TRBV11-3
d_call: -
cdr3_length: 12
clone_size: -
j_call: TRBJ2-7
cdr3_aa: CASSRRRDEQYF
cdr3_nt: TGTGCCAGCAGCAGACGGCGGGACGAGCAGTACTTC

v_call: TRBV7-9
d_call: -
cdr3_length: 14
clone_size: -
j_call: TRBJ2-7
cdr3_aa: CASSLTRITYEQYF
cdr3_nt: TGTGCCAGCAGCTTAACCAGGATAACCTACGAGCAGTACTTC

v_call: TRBV5-1
d_call: -
cdr3_length: 15
clone_size: -
j_call: TRBJ1-1
cdr3_aa: CASSPVRATNTEAFF
cdr3_nt: TGCGCCAGCAGCCCCGTTCGGGCCACGAACACTGAAGCTTTCTTT

v_call: TRBV27
d_call: TRBD1
cdr3_length: 17
clone_size: once
j_call: TRBJ2-3
cdr3_aa: CASSPRGGQGSTDTQYF
cdr3_nt: TGTGCCAGCAGTCCAAGAGGCGGACAGGGGTCAACAGATACGCAGTATTTT

v_call: TRBV29-1
d_call: -
cdr3_length: 14
clone_size: -
j_call: TRBJ1-1
cdr3_aa: CSVVSRGANTEAFF
cdr3_nt: TGCAGCGTTGTGAGCCGGGGGGCGAACACTGAAGCTTTCTTT

v_call: TRBV4-2
d_call: TRBD2
cdr3_length: 17
clone_size: -
j_call: TRBJ2-5
cdr3_aa: CASSQEGSGRAGETQYF
cdr3_nt: TGTGCCAGCAGCCAAGAGGGTAGCGGGAGGGCCGGAGAGACCCAGTACTTC

v_call: TRBV27
d_call: -
cdr3_length: 15
clone_size: -
j_call: TRBJ1-2
cdr3_aa: CASGDGGGRGAGYTF
cdr3_nt: TGTGCCAGCGGAGATGGGGGAGGAAGGGGGGCTGGCTACACCTTC

v_call: TRBV20-1
d_call: TRBD2
cdr3_length: 14
clone_size: -
j_call: TRBJ2-1
cdr3_aa: CSALRLAGNNEQFF
cdr3_nt: TGCAGTGCGCTTAGACTAGCGGGTAACAATGAGCAGTTCTTC

v_call: TRBV15
d_call: TRBD1
cdr3_length: 14
clone_size: once
j_call: TRBJ1-2
cdr3_aa: CATSPQARGHGYTF
cdr3_nt: TGTGCCACCAGCCCACAAGCAAGGGGGCATGGCTACACCTTC

v_call: TRBV3-1
d_call: -
cdr3_length: 12
clone_size: -
j_call: TRBJ2-1
cdr3_aa: CASNSPGNEQFF
cdr3_nt: TGTGCCAGCAATTCTCCCGGTAATGAGCAGTTCTTC

v_call: TRBV18
d_call: -
cdr3_length: 12
clone_size: few
j_call: TRBJ2-3
cdr3_aa: CASSPATDTQYF
cdr3_nt: TGTGCCAGCTCACCTGCCACAGATACGCAGTATTTT

v_call: TRBV4-1
d_call: -
cdr3_length: 17
clone_size: -
j_call: TRBJ1-1
cdr3_aa: CASSQGFSVSGNTEAFF
cdr3_nt: TGCGCCAGCAGCCAAGGGTTTTCGGTCTCAGGGAACACTGAAGCTTTCTTT

v_call: TRBV30
d_call: -
cdr3_length: 16
clone_size: few
j_call: TRBJ2-6
cdr3_aa: CAWSVGWGSGANVLTF
cdr3_nt: TGTGCCTGGAGTGTAGGGTGGGGCTCTGGGGCCAACGTCCTGACTTTC

v_call: TRBV15
d_call: -
cdr3_length: 14
clone_size: -
j_call: TRBJ2-7
cdr3_aa: CATSRDRAGNEQYF
cdr3_nt: TGTGCCACCAGCAGAGATCGGGCAGGAAACGAGCAGTACTTC